A selection of T cell receptor beta chains follows, all from one sample in a study of OX40 agonist ivuxolimab in advanced cancers. This table comes from immunoSEQ multiplex PCR, and its TCRdb copy is limited to in-frame clones, with some not included. This sample carries approximately 54,000 clones, 75% to 95% of them seen once, and the ten largest clones take approximately 7.9%. The sequencing here drew on CD4+ or CD8+ T cells sorted from blood, taken in a trial of the OX40 agonist ivuxolimab. The source is an adult with an advanced solid tumor such as melanoma, head and neck, liver or kidney cancer. Both conserved end residues are part of each CDR3.

CDR3 protein: CATAGTGSSYGYTF
V gene: TRBV7-9
J gene: TRBJ1-2

CDR3 protein: CASSYSGGGSYEQYF
V gene: TRBV6-5
J gene: TRBJ2-7

CDR3 protein: CASSSISWEQYF
V gene: TRBV27
J gene: TRBJ2-7

CDR3 protein: CASRPGTLRRETQYF
V gene: TRBV27
J gene: TRBJ2-5

CDR3 protein: CASSDPRQGNYNEQFF
V gene: TRBV6-1
J gene: TRBJ2-1

CDR3 protein: CASSLGQGVQPQHF
V gene: TRBV4-1
J gene: TRBJ1-5

CDR3 protein: CASSEEAGNTIYF
V gene: TRBV6-4
J gene: TRBJ1-3

CDR3 protein: CASSLGRAGTEAFF
V gene: TRBV7-6
J gene: TRBJ1-1

CDR3 protein: CASIVTPYNEQFF
V gene: TRBV7-9
J gene: TRBJ2-1

CDR3 protein: CASSVVAASEGYTF
V gene: TRBV9
J gene: TRBJ1-2

CDR3 protein: CASSLDPGAANTGELFF
V gene: TRBV5-5
J gene: TRBJ2-2

CDR3 protein: CASSPGTSGGEQYF
V gene: TRBV4-1
J gene: TRBJ2-7

CDR3 protein: CASSDGLATDTQYF
V gene: TRBV2
J gene: TRBJ2-3

CDR3 protein: CASSGLAGGNEQFF
V gene: TRBV28
J gene: TRBJ2-1

CDR3 protein: CASSQGVSTGPLLNTEAFF
V gene: TRBV4-1
J gene: TRBJ1-1

CDR3 protein: CASSTAGLGILTDTQYF
V gene: TRBV14
J gene: TRBJ2-3

CDR3 protein: CASSLIGNEQFF
V gene: TRBV27
J gene: TRBJ2-1

CDR3 protein: CASSSGHPYEQYF
V gene: TRBV6-1
J gene: TRBJ2-7

CDR3 protein: CASIANTGELFF
V gene: TRBV19
J gene: TRBJ2-2

CDR3 protein: CASSADPITYGYTF
V gene: TRBV9
J gene: TRBJ1-2

CDR3 protein: CASSLLASGTYEQYF
V gene: TRBV28
J gene: TRBJ2-7

CDR3 protein: CASSIGLGGNEKLFF
V gene: TRBV19
J gene: TRBJ1-4

CDR3 protein: CASSPYTEALHGYTF
V gene: TRBV27
J gene: TRBJ1-2

CDR3 protein: CAWSEGSLNTEAFF
V gene: TRBV30
J gene: TRBJ1-1

CDR3 protein: CASSQDRLGGTSYEQYF
V gene: TRBV4-3
J gene: TRBJ2-7

CDR3 protein: CATSNDREWNTEAFF
V gene: TRBV15
J gene: TRBJ1-1

CDR3 protein: CASSLGLHNEQFF
V gene: TRBV28
J gene: TRBJ2-1

CDR3 protein: CASRLAEENIQYF
V gene: TRBV7-9
J gene: TRBJ2-4

CDR3 protein: CASSLGYGQETQYF
V gene: TRBV11-3
J gene: TRBJ2-5

CDR3 protein: CASSIGVHGYEQYF
V gene: TRBV19
J gene: TRBJ2-7

CDR3 protein: CASSLEGLNTEAFF
V gene: TRBV5-5
J gene: TRBJ1-1

CDR3 protein: CASSLLSRSSGELNYEQYF
V gene: TRBV7-9
J gene: TRBJ2-7

CDR3 protein: CASSPTSARMNTEAFF
V gene: TRBV11-2
J gene: TRBJ1-1

CDR3 protein: CASTPVLAASSYEQYF
V gene: TRBV6-6
J gene: TRBJ2-7

CDR3 protein: CASSPSFNEQFF
V gene: TRBV27
J gene: TRBJ2-1

CDR3 protein: CASSWTINQPQHF
V gene: TRBV5-1
J gene: TRBJ1-5

CDR3 protein: CASSLSAGLYGYTF
V gene: TRBV27
J gene: TRBJ1-2

CDR3 protein: CASSDRLTSGTYEQYF
V gene: TRBV6-1
J gene: TRBJ2-7

CDR3 protein: CASSEWLAGVYNEQFF
V gene: TRBV6-1
J gene: TRBJ2-1

CDR3 protein: CASSDGQGEANEQFF
V gene: TRBV6-4
J gene: TRBJ2-1